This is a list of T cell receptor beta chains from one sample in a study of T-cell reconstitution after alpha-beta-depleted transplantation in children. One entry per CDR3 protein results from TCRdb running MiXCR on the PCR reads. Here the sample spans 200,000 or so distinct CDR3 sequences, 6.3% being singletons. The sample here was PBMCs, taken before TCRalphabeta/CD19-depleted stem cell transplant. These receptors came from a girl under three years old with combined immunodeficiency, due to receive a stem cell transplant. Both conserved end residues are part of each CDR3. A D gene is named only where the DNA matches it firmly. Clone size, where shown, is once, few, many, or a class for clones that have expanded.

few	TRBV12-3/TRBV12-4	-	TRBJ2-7	CASSLGGINEQYF	TGTGCCAGCAGTTTAGGGGGAATAAACGAGCAGTACTTC
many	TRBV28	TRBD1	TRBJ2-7	CASSSPQGAQNEQYF	TGTGCCAGCAGTTCTCCCCAGGGGGCGCAGAACGAGCAGTACTTC
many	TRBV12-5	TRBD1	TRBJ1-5	CASGLPRTGADQPQHF	TGTGCTAGTGGTTTGCCCCGAACAGGGGCGGATCAGCCCCAGCATTTT
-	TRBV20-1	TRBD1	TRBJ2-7	CSARDSPPGQGIYEQYF	TGCAGTGCTAGAGACTCCCCACCGGGACAGGGAATCTACGAGCAGTACTTC
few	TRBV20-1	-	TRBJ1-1	CSASSGSRWTEAFF	TGCAGTGCTAGTAGTGGGAGTCGATGGACTGAAGCTTTCTTT
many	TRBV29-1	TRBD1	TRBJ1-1	CSVVQGASEAFF	TGCAGCGTTGTACAGGGGGCTTCGGAAGCTTTCTTT
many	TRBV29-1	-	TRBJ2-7	CSVAGGSARREQYF	TGCAGCGTGGCCGGGGGTAGCGCAAGGCGCGAGCAGTACTTC
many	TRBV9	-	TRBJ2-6	CASSARVSSPGANVLTF	TGTGCCAGCAGCGCCCGGGTTTCTTCTCCTGGGGCCAACGTCCTGACTTTC
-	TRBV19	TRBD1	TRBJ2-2	CASARGLNTGELFF	TGTGCCAGTGCCAGGGGGCTCAACACCGGGGAGCTGTTTTTT
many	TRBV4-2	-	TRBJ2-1	CASSQGLERQFF	TGTGCCAGCAGCCAAGGTCTGGAGCGGCAGTTCTTC
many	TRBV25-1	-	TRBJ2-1	CASSEVENEQFF	TGTGCCAGCAGTGAAGTGGAAAATGAGCAGTTCTTC
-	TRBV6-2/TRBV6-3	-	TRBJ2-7	CASSPDLGLSEQYF	TGTGCCAGCAGCCCCGACCTCGGGCTGTCCGAGCAGTACTTC
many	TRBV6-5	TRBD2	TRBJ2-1	CASSYAFQLAELGNEQFF	TGTGCCAGCAGTTACGCATTCCAACTAGCGGAGCTGGGCAATGAGCAGTTCTTC
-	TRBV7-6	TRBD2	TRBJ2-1	CASSLDQREELYNEQFF	TGTGCCAGCAGCTTGGACCAGCGGGAGGAGCTCTACAATGAGCAGTTCTTC
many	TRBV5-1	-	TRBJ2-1	CASSLAVALSPAYNEQFF	TGCGCCAGCAGCTTGGCCGTGGCCCTTAGTCCGGCCTACAATGAGCAGTTCTTC
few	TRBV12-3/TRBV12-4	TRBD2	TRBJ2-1	CASSPGATSGRSYNEQFF	TGTGCCAGCAGCCCCGGCGCCACTAGCGGGAGAAGCTACAATGAGCAGTTCTTC
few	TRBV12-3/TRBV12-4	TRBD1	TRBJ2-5	CASSGDSPREETQYF	TGTGCCAGCAGTGGGGACAGCCCTCGAGAAGAGACCCAGTACTTC
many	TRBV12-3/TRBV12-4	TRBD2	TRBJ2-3	CASSFTGTSITDTQYF	TGTGCCAGCAGTTTTACCGGGACTAGTATAACAGATACGCAGTATTTT
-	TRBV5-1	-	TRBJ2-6	CASSLGQNSGANVLTF	TGCGCCAGCAGCTTAGGCCAAAACTCTGGGGCCAACGTCCTGACTTTC
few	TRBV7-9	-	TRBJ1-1	CASSSRREMNTEAFF	TGTGCCAGCAGCTCGCGCAGAGAAATGAACACTGAAGCTTTCTTT
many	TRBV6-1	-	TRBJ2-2	CASSEPGPTGELFF	TGTGCCAGCAGTGAACCGGGACCCACCGGGGAGCTGTTTTTT
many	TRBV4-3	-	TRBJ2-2	CASSQEDSYTGELFF	TGCGCCAGCAGCCAAGAGGACAGTTACACCGGGGAGCTGTTTTTT
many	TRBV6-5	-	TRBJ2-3	CASSRRGPLLSSTDTQYF	TGTGCCAGCAGCCGGCGGGGGCCTCTACTTTCTAGCACAGATACGCAGTATTTT
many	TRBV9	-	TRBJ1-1	CASSVGVGYTEAFF	TGTGCCAGCAGCGTAGGGGTCGGGTACACTGAAGCTTTCTTT
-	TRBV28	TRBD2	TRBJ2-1	CASRSLTSGRINEQFF	TGTGCCAGCAGGAGCCTGACTAGCGGGAGGATAAATGAGCAGTTCTTC
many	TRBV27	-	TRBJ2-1	CASSFGPIGNEQFF	TGTGCCAGCAGTTTTGGGCCCATAGGCAATGAGCAGTTCTTC
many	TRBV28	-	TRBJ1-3	CASRSQGLGNTIYF	TGTGCCAGCAGGTCCCAGGGGTTAGGAAACACCATATATTTT
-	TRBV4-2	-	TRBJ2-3	CASSQGYTAEQYF	TGTGCCAGCAGCCAAGGATACACAGCGGAACAGTATTTT